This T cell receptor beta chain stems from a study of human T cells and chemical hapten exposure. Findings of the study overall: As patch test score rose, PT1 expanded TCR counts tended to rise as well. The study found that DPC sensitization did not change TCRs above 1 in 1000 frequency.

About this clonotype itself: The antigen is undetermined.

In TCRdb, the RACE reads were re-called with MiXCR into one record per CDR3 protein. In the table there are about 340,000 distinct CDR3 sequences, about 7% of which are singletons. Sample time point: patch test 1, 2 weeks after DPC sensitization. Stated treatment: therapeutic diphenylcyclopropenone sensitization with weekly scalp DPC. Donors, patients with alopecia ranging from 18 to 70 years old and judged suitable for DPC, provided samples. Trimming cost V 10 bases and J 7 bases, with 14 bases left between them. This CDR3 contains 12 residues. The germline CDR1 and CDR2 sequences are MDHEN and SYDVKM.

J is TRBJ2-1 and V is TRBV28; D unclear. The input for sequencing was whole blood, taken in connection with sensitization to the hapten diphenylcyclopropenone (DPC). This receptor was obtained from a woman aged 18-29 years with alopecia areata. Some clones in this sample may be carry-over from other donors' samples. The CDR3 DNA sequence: TGTGCCACCAACGGAGAGAAGAATGAGCAGTTCTTC. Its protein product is CATNGEKNEQFF.